The sequence of this TCR beta chain was determined in a study of CD8+ T cells in alopecia areata. Study-level points and caveats: There were also resident alphabeta T cells of normal skin sequenced in scalp samples. Clarity of TCR sharing across patients fell short of that in mice, possibly HLA-related. Normal scalp showed lower clonality than lesional scalp, especially alopecia totalis/universalis.

The researchers isolated CD4+ and CD8+ T cells from PBMCs by sorting. As regards this clone: Its antigen remains unidentified.

V gave up 0 bases and J gave up 9 bases, with 9 bases separating them. The CDR3 has 13 residues. The V gene's germline CDR1 is PRHDT and CDR2 FYEKMQ (reference sequence). RNA was isolated and reverse transcribed to cDNA, the sequencing template. Clones were sequenced by immunoSEQ multiplex PCR, and TCRdb holds only the in-frame ones, with some missing. The sample has some 160,000 clones, around 62% seen once. This sequence joins TRBV13 and TRBJ2-4, with D possibly called TRBD1 or TRBD2 (5 bases each). Sequencing was performed on CD8+ T cells sorted from blood. This sequence was found in a human donor in good health. The CDR3 coding sequence is TGTGCCAGCAGCTTAGGGAGGGGTGGCATTCAGTACTTC. Its translation is CASSLGRGGIQYF.